This entry lists 4 T cell receptor beta chains sequenced from one sample in a study of T cells after yellow fever vaccination. TCRdb called the 5' RACE reads again in MiXCR, with one record for every CDR3 protein. The sample has some 350,000 distinct CDR3 sequences, about 4% seen once. Sequences were derived from PBMCs, sampled 5 days after the yellow fever booster vaccination. The receptors originated from a man aged 18 to 30 who received the YFV17D yellow fever vaccine.

This clonotype was recorded many times. In DNA, the CDR3 is TGTGCCAGCAGCCCGGACAGGGAGAATGAGCAGTTCTTC. Its protein product is CASSPDRENEQFF. This chain uses TRBV7-8 with TRBJ2-1, with 8 bases lining up with TRBD1. The CDR3 spans 13 residues. In germline, CDR1 is SGHVS, CDR2 FQNEAQ. V lost 5 bases to trimming and J lost 7 bases; unmatched junction nucleotides: 4.

V gene TRBV5-6 combines with J gene TRBJ2-7; D is undetermined. The germline V gene has CDR1 SGHDT and CDR2 YYEEEE. V lost 4 bases, J lost 4 bases, and 6 bases lay in between. CDR3 size: 11 residues. In DNA, the CDR3 is TGTGCCAGCAGCCGGTTTTACGAGCAGTACGTC. This encodes CASSRFYEQYV.

This chain links TRBV3-1 with TRBJ2-7; 8 bases match TRBD2. Germline CDR1 LGHDT, CDR2 YNNKEL (reference sequence). V lost 1 base, J lost 6 bases, and 5 bases stayed unmatched. This CDR3 comprises 14 residues. The CDR3 nucleotides read TGTGCCAGCAGCCAAGTTAGCGGGGTGCTCGAGCAGTACTTC. Translation: CASSQVSGVLEQYF.

The table lists this clonotype with a few counts. The V gene is TRBV13, the J gene TRBJ2-7; 13 bases fit TRBD2. V was clipped by 6 bases and J by 4 bases; unmatched bases: 12. CDR1 is PRHDT and CDR2 is FYEKMQ in the germline V gene (reference sequence). This CDR3 region has 17 residues. CDR3 region: CASSYTGTSGELYEQYF. CDR3 nucleotide sequence: TGTGCCAGCAGTTACACCGGGACTAGCGGGGAGCTATACGAGCAGTACTTC.